This TCR beta chain was sequenced during a study of shared clonotypes between healthy human individuals. This clone turned up a few times. Only in-frame clones appear in the TCRdb table, and some are missing; sequencing was by immunoSEQ multiplex PCR. The sample carries 1.5 million to 2.5 million clones, about 95% recorded once. V was clipped by 2 bases and J by 1 base, with 8 bases between them. There are 14 residues in the CDR3. Germline V gene data show CDR1 as MNHEY and CDR2 as SVGAGI. Naive CD8 cells lacked CD45RO and underwent positive selection for CCR7, leaving out terminally differentiated effector memory CD45RA+ cells.

The sequenced sample was naive CD8+ T cells sorted from blood. This chain links TRBV6-5 with TRBJ1-1; D gene unclear. This sequence originates from a man aged 18 to 29 in good health. CDR3 coding DNA: TGTGCCAGCAGTTACCAGGACTCGAACACTGAAGCTTTCTTT. This codes for CASSYQDSNTEAFF.